A selection of T cell receptor beta chains follows, all from one sample in a study of blood T cell repertoires in COVID-19. TCRdb's copy holds only in-frame clones and misses some; the assay was immunoSEQ multiplex PCR. The sample comprises roughly 290,000 clones, approximately 90% of which are singletons, and about 6% rests with the top ten. Sequencing used PBMCs or T cells enriched from blood (not recorded which). The receptors here all came from a woman in her 40s who had recovered from COVID-19. Both conserved end residues are part of each CDR3. A D gene is named only where the DNA matches it firmly. Where a row states a size, it is once, few, many or the class of an expanded clone; other rows omit it.

v_call,d_call,clone_size,j_call,cdr3_aa,cdr3_nt
TRBV28,NA,NA,TRBJ1-1,CASSPTLITEAFF,TGTGCCAGCAGCCCGACTTTGATCACTGAAGCTTTCTTT
TRBV7-6,NA,NA,TRBJ2-1,CASSEGGISYNEQFF,TGTGCCAGCAGTGAGGGAGGCATCTCCTACAATGAGCAGTTCTTC
TRBV2,NA,NA,TRBJ2-7,CASSEVFGLDRYPLQQYF,TGTGCCAGCAGTGAAGTCTTTGGGTTAGACAGATACCCACTGCAGCAGTACTTC
TRBV27,TRBD2,NA,TRBJ2-3,CASSRVLAEDTQYF,TGTGCCAGCAGTAGGGTACTAGCGGAAGATACGCAGTATTTT
TRBV11-3,NA,NA,TRBJ2-3,CASSLGSSLVEDTQYF,TGTGCCAGCAGCTTAGGGTCGTCACTAGTGGAAGATACGCAGTATTTT
TRBV11-2,NA,NA,TRBJ2-2,CASSLVAGPATGELFF,TGTGCCAGCAGCTTAGTCGCGGGCCCTGCGACCGGGGAGCTGTTTTTT
TRBV7-2,NA,NA,TRBJ2-7,CASSLNPAGRRSSYEQYF,TGTGCCAGCAGCTTAAACCCTGCGGGACGCCGTTCTTCCTACGAGCAGTACTTC
TRBV5-1,TRBD2,NA,TRBJ2-2,CASSLAGLAANTGELFF,TGCGCCAGCAGCTTGGCGGGACTAGCGGCAAACACCGGGGAGCTGTTTTTT
TRBV18,NA,NA,TRBJ2-7,CASSPDSTGEQYF,TGTGCCAGCTCACCCGACTCCACCGGGGAGCAGTACTTC
TRBV2,NA,few,TRBJ2-1,CASSPGLDSYNEQFF,TGTGCCAGCAGTCCGGGACTCGATTCCTACAATGAGCAGTTCTTC
TRBV9,NA,NA,TRBJ2-5,CASSVGSGRETQYF,TGTGCCAGCAGCGTAGGTTCAGGGCGTGAGACCCAGTACTTC
TRBV27,TRBD1,NA,TRBJ1-5,CASSPARGDQPQHF,TGTGCCAGCAGCCCCGCCAGGGGGGACCAGCCCCAGCATTTT
TRBV18,NA,NA,TRBJ2-7,CASSPGAASYEQYF,TGTGCCAGCTCACCGGGCGCAGCCTCCTACGAGCAGTACTTC
TRBV28,TRBD1,NA,TRBJ1-1,CASRPGTGGAGAFF,TGTGCCAGCAGGCCAGGGACAGGGGGCGCGGGAGCTTTCTTT
TRBV5-1,TRBD2,NA,TRBJ2-5,CASSLGGRASGAQETQYF,TGCGCCAGCAGCTTGGGGGGAAGGGCTAGCGGAGCCCAAGAGACCCAGTACTTC
TRBV28,TRBD1,NA,TRBJ1-5,CASSGGTGAYQPQHF,TGTGCCAGCAGTGGGGGGACAGGGGCCTACCAGCCCCAGCATTTT
TRBV28,NA,NA,TRBJ2-7,CASSSPVRAAHPYEQYF,TGTGCCAGCAGTTCACCTGTGAGAGCGGCCCATCCCTACGAGCAGTACTTC
TRBV7-2,TRBD2,NA,TRBJ2-7,CASSPTSGRIHEQYF,TGTGCCAGCAGCCCGACTAGCGGGAGGATCCACGAGCAGTACTTC
TRBV5-4,NA,NA,TRBJ2-1,CASSLGSGTRRNEQFF,TGTGCCAGCAGCCTGGGCTCCGGGACTCGCCGCAATGAGCAGTTCTTC
TRBV6-5,NA,NA,TRBJ1-4,CASSYSGHFNEKLFF,TGTGCCAGCAGTTATTCAGGGCACTTCAATGAAAAACTGTTTTTT
TRBV13,TRBD2,NA,TRBJ2-7,CASSSPGTSGDPYEQYF,TGTGCCAGCAGCTCGCCTGGGACTAGCGGGGACCCCTACGAGCAGTACTTC
TRBV5-1,TRBD2,NA,TRBJ2-5,CASSKIAGGVQETQYF,TGCGCCAGCAGCAAGATAGCGGGAGGGGTCCAAGAGACCCAGTACTTC
TRBV21-1,NA,NA,TRBJ1-6,CASSKGIDSSYNSPLHF,TGTGCCAGCAGCAAAGGGATCGACAGCTCCTATAATTCACCCCTCCACTTT
TRBV10-2,TRBD1,once,TRBJ2-1,CASSVVGQGVNEQFF,TGCGCCAGCTCCGTGGTGGGACAGGGTGTTAATGAGCAGTTCTTC
TRBV7-2,NA,NA,TRBJ2-5,CASSPNYGETQYF,TGTGCCAGCAGCCCGAACTATGGGGAGACCCAGTACTTC
TRBV7-9,NA,once,TRBJ2-3,CASSFAGLDTDTQYF,TGTGCCAGCAGCTTCGCAGGGTTAGACACAGATACGCAGTATTTT
TRBV7-3,TRBD1,NA,TRBJ1-1,CASSSYRGPAFF,TGTGCCAGCAGCTCATACAGGGGGCCGGCTTTCTTT
TRBV18,NA,NA,TRBJ2-1,CASSLVVEGEQFF,TGTGCCAGCTCACTGGTAGTGGAGGGAGAGCAGTTCTTC
TRBV5-1,NA,NA,TRBJ2-7,CASSPSPGLPYEQYF,TGCGCCAGCAGCCCCTCCCCGGGACTCCCCTACGAGCAGTACTTC
TRBV28,TRBD2,NA,TRBJ2-7,CASSLGLGPAGGKYEQYF,TGTGCCAGCAGTTTAGGACTGGGTCCAGCGGGAGGGAAGTACGAGCAGTACTTC
TRBV7-2,NA,NA,TRBJ1-2,CASSLQGTYDGYTF,TGTGCCAGCAGCTTACAGGGGACGTACGACGGCTACACCTTC
TRBV25-1,NA,NA,TRBJ2-1,CASLLGGQFF,TGTGCCAGCCTCCTAGGGGGGCAGTTCTTC
TRBV18,TRBD1,NA,TRBJ1-1,CASSRTGWDTEAFF,TGTGCCAGCTCAAGGACAGGGTGGGACACTGAAGCTTTCTTT